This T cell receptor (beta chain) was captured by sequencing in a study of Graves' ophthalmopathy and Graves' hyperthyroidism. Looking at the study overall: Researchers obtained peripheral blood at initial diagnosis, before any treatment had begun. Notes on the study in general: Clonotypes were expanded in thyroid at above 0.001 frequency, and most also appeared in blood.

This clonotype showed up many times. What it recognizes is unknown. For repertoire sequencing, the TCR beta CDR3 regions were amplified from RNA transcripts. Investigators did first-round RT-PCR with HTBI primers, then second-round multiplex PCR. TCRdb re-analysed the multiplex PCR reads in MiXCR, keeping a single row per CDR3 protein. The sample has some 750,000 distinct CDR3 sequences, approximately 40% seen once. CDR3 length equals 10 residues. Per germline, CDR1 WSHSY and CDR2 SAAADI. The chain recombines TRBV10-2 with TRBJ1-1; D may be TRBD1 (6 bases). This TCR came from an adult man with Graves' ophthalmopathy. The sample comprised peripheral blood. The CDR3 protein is CAQGGTEAFF. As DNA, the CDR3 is TGCGCACAAGGGGGGACTGAAGCTTTCTTT.